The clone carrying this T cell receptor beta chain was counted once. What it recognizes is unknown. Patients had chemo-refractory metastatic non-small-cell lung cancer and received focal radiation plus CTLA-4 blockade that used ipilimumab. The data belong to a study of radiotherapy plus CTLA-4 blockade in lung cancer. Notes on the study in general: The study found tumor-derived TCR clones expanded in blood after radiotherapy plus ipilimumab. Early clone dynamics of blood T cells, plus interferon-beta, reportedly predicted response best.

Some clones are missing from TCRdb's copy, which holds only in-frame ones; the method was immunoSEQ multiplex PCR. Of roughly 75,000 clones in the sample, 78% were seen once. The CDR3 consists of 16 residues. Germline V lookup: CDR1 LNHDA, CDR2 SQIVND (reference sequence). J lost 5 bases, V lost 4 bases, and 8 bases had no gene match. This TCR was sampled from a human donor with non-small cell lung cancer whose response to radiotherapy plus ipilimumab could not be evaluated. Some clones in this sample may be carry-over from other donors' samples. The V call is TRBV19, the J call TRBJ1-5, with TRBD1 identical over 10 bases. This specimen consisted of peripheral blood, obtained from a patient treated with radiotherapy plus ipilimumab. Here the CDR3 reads CASSTSGQGVYQPQHF. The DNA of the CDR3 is TGTGCCAGTAGTACCTCCGGACAGGGGGTTTATCAGCCCCAGCATTTT.